This is a list of T cell receptor beta chains from one sample in a study of shared clonotypes between healthy human individuals. Sequenced by immunoSEQ multiplex PCR; TCRdb stores in-frame clones only, minus some. In the table there are just over 2,000,000 clones, about 94% of which are singletons. Sequencing was performed on naive CD8+ T cells sorted from blood. The receptor source for this set is a man aged 18 to 29 in good health. CDR3s include the opening cysteine and the closing phenylalanine or tryptophan. The D gene is left open where the match is weak. Rows give clone size only sometimes, using once, few, many, or a class for an expanded clone.

d_gene	abundance	v_gene	j_gene	CDR3aa	CDR3nt
TRBD1	NA	TRBV5-1	TRBJ2-3	CASSLETGASTDTQYF	TGCGCCAGCAGCCTGGAGACAGGGGCCAGCACAGATACGCAGTATTTT
NA	NA	TRBV27	TRBJ1-2	CASSPNIGPPHYGYTF	TGTGCCAGCAGTCCGAACATAGGGCCGCCTCACTATGGCTACACCTTC
NA	NA	TRBV5-4	TRBJ2-1	CASSLAPNEQFF	TGTGCCAGCAGCTTAGCCCCCAATGAGCAGTTCTTC
TRBD1	NA	TRBV11-2	TRBJ1-6	CASSPSGGGSYNSPLHF	TGTGCCAGCAGCCCTTCAGGGGGGGGATCCTATAATTCACCCCTCCACTTT
NA	once	TRBV6-1	TRBJ2-7	CASSEYRAPPYEQYF	TGTGCCAGCAGTGAATATAGGGCGCCACCCTACGAGCAGTACTTC
NA	NA	TRBV7-9	TRBJ2-1	CASSLAGLGAYNEQFF	TGTGCCAGCAGCTTAGCGGGCCTTGGGGCCTACAATGAGCAGTTCTTC
TRBD1	NA	TRBV13	TRBJ1-1	CASSYEPGQGTTGAFF	TGTGCCAGCAGCTACGAACCGGGACAGGGTACTACGGGGGCTTTCTTT
TRBD1	NA	TRBV4-1	TRBJ2-2	CASSSQTGLSNTGELFF	TGCGCCAGCAGCTCTCAGACAGGGTTGTCGAACACCGGGGAGCTGTTTTTT
TRBD2	NA	TRBV11-2	TRBJ2-3	CASSSTSGEGSTDTQYF	TGTGCCAGCAGCTCTACTAGCGGGGAGGGTAGCACAGATACGCAGTATTTT
TRBD2	NA	TRBV11-2	TRBJ2-7	CASSLGTEGLAAYEQYF	TGTGCCAGCAGCTTGGGTACGGAGGGACTAGCGGCCTACGAGCAGTACTTC
NA	NA	TRBV10-1	TRBJ2-7	CASSESVTYEQYF	TGCGCCAGCAGTGAGTCTGTAACCTACGAGCAGTACTTC
TRBD2	NA	TRBV2	TRBJ2-2	CASSRTSGATGELFF	TGTGCCAGCAGTAGGACTAGCGGGGCCACCGGGGAGCTGTTTTTT
NA	NA	TRBV29-1	TRBJ2-7	CSVVEQGLSYEQYF	TGCAGCGTTGTAGAACAGGGTCTCTCCTACGAGCAGTACTTC
NA	NA	TRBV4-1	TRBJ1-5	CASSLQGGPRLFPQHF	TGCGCCAGCAGCCTCCAAGGGGGGCCAAGACTCTTCCCCCAGCATTTT
NA	once	TRBV4-1	TRBJ2-7	CASSQDTGSYEQYF	TGCGCCAGCAGCCAAGATACCGGGAGCTACGAGCAGTACTTC
NA	NA	TRBV7-8	TRBJ2-7	CASSLPSYEQYF	TGTGCCAGCAGCTTACCCTCCTACGAGCAGTACTTC
TRBD2	NA	TRBV15	TRBJ2-1	CATSLLAGSYNEQFF	TGTGCCACCAGCTTACTAGCGGGAAGTTACAATGAGCAGTTCTTC
NA	NA	TRBV7-3	TRBJ1-1	CASSTDRNTEAFF	TGTGCCAGCAGCACGGACAGGAACACTGAAGCTTTCTTT
NA	NA	TRBV7-9	TRBJ2-5	CASSADPPTLLRTQYF	TGTGCCAGCAGCGCCGACCCCCCAACCCTCCTTAGGACCCAGTACTTC
NA	NA	TRBV13	TRBJ1-4	CASSLGSGVGEKLFF	TGTGCCAGCAGCTTAGGGTCAGGGGTCGGAGAAAAACTGTTTTTT
NA	NA	TRBV6-1	TRBJ2-7	CASSEALVEGWYEQYF	TGTGCCAGCAGTGAAGCGCTAGTCGAGGGGTGGTACGAGCAGTACTTC
TRBD2	NA	TRBV10-2	TRBJ2-1	CASSDPLAGYNEQFF	TGCGCCAGCAGTGACCCCCTAGCGGGCTACAATGAGCAGTTCTTC
TRBD2	once	TRBV19	TRBJ2-1	CASSMGTSGYNEQFF	TGTGCCAGTAGTATGGGGACTAGCGGCTACAATGAGCAGTTCTTC
TRBD1	NA	TRBV9	TRBJ1-3	CASSVALVPSTGSGNTIYF	TGTGCCAGCAGCGTAGCCCTCGTCCCTTCGACAGGGTCCGGAAACACCATATATTTT
TRBD2	NA	TRBV30	TRBJ2-2	CAWFHGGSHQELFF	TGTGCCTGGTTTCACGGGGGGAGTCACCAGGAGCTGTTTTTT
NA	once	TRBV6-1	TRBJ2-7	CASSEIGSSYEQYF	TGTGCCAGCAGTGAAATTGGTAGCTCCTACGAGCAGTACTTC
TRBD2	NA	TRBV11-2	TRBJ2-1	CASSLETSVRGEQFF	TGTGCCAGCAGCTTAGAGACTAGCGTGCGGGGTGAGCAGTTCTTC
NA	NA	TRBV27	TRBJ2-7	CASSLPGAYEQYF	TGTGCCAGCAGTTTACCGGGAGCCTACGAGCAGTACTTC
NA	NA	TRBV6-5	TRBJ2-1	CASSAGASYNEQFF	TGTGCCAGCAGTGCGGGGGCCTCCTACAATGAGCAGTTCTTC
NA	NA	TRBV7-9	TRBJ1-1	CASSLVPGSNTEAFF	TGTGCCAGCAGCTTAGTCCCAGGGTCGAACACTGAAGCTTTCTTT
NA	few	TRBV4-1	TRBJ1-5	CASSQEAQGNQPQHF	TGCGCCAGCAGCCAAGAAGCGCAGGGCAATCAGCCCCAGCATTTT
TRBD1	NA	TRBV10-2	TRBJ2-1	CASRVLTGLSNEQFF	TGCGCCAGCCGTGTTTTGACAGGGCTTTCCAATGAGCAGTTCTTC
TRBD2	NA	TRBV27	TRBJ2-5	CASSLSLAGASLMETQYF	TGTGCCAGCAGTTTATCGTTAGCGGGAGCTTCCCTGATGGAGACCCAGTACTTC
TRBD1	NA	TRBV5-1	TRBJ1-4	CASRQAPGQEEKLFF	TGCGCCAGCAGACAAGCCCCAGGACAGGAGGAAAAACTGTTTTTT
TRBD1	NA	TRBV5-5	TRBJ2-7	CASSPGTGVFSYEQYF	TGTGCCAGCAGCCCCGGGACAGGGGTCTTCTCCTACGAGCAGTACTTC
TRBD1	NA	TRBV6-5	TRBJ2-1	CASEQAGGFNEQFF	TGTGCCAGCGAGCAGGCAGGGGGTTTCAATGAGCAGTTCTTC
NA	NA	TRBV19	TRBJ2-2	CASTGWTDTGELFF	TGTGCCAGCACAGGTTGGACCGACACCGGGGAGCTGTTTTTT
TRBD2	NA	TRBV7-8	TRBJ2-7	CASSIPGLETYEQYF	TGTGCCAGCAGCATCCCGGGACTAGAGACCTACGAGCAGTACTTC
NA	NA	TRBV9	TRBJ2-1	CASSVGTDDYNEQFF	TGTGCCAGCAGCGTCGGGACGGACGATTACAATGAGCAGTTCTTC